Listed below are T cell receptor beta chains from one sample, sequenced in a study of T cell responses to AZD1222 COVID-19 vaccine. Using immunoSEQ multiplex PCR, the repertoire was profiled, and TCRdb retains in-frame clones only, with some absent. The table includes approximately 90,000 clones, around 90% detected once. Sequenced material: peripheral blood, taken on day 0 of AZD1222 vaccination. Every receptor here comes from an adult in good health. The CDR3 runs from the conserved cysteine through the conserved F or W. The order of the fields is V gene, D gene, J gene, CDR3 protein. The D gene is left open where the match is weak.

v_call: TRBV2; d_call: TRBD1; j_call: TRBJ2-7; cdr3_aa: CASRGRDSSYEQYF
v_call: TRBV5-1; d_call: TRBD2; j_call: TRBJ2-7; cdr3_aa: CASSSVGRTYEQYF
v_call: TRBV20-1; d_call: .; j_call: TRBJ1-6; cdr3_aa: CSASVSGSYNSPLHF
v_call: TRBV3-1/TRBV3-2; d_call: TRBD2; j_call: TRBJ2-2; cdr3_aa: CASSQSSGSPGELFF
v_call: TRBV5-1; d_call: .; j_call: TRBJ1-5; cdr3_aa: CASSLGAGNSNQPQHF
v_call: TRBV28; d_call: TRBD1; j_call: TRBJ2-1; cdr3_aa: CASTPQGERNNEQFF
v_call: TRBV15; d_call: .; j_call: TRBJ1-6; cdr3_aa: CATSTGRNSPLHF
v_call: TRBV6-5; d_call: .; j_call: TRBJ1-1; cdr3_aa: CASSSGFEAFF
v_call: TRBV4-1; d_call: TRBD2; j_call: TRBJ2-7; cdr3_aa: CASSHFPGLAGPEQYF
v_call: TRBV15; d_call: .; j_call: TRBJ2-2; cdr3_aa: CATSRPGETGELFF
v_call: TRBV7-3; d_call: .; j_call: TRBJ1-4; cdr3_aa: CASSLTRDTANEKLFF
v_call: TRBV28; d_call: .; j_call: TRBJ2-7; cdr3_aa: CASSLGRAYTSSYEQYF
v_call: TRBV19; d_call: .; j_call: TRBJ1-4; cdr3_aa: CASRDARGSWGKLFF
v_call: TRBV16; d_call: TRBD1; j_call: TRBJ1-2; cdr3_aa: CASTGTGSYGYTF
v_call: TRBV24-1; d_call: TRBD1; j_call: TRBJ1-2; cdr3_aa: CATSSSGTALNYGYTF
v_call: TRBV7-9; d_call: .; j_call: TRBJ1-5; cdr3_aa: CASSPSGGARQPQHF
v_call: TRBV2; d_call: .; j_call: TRBJ2-6; cdr3_aa: CASSPPSGANVLTF
v_call: TRBV4-1; d_call: .; j_call: TRBJ1-2; cdr3_aa: CASSPSVDYGYTF
v_call: TRBV19; d_call: .; j_call: TRBJ1-5; cdr3_aa: CASAGRNQPQHF
v_call: TRBV5-1; d_call: .; j_call: TRBJ2-3; cdr3_aa: CASSLGKVSGLTDTQYF
v_call: TRBV30; d_call: .; j_call: TRBJ2-4; cdr3_aa: CAWTTGRENIQYF
v_call: TRBV7-9; d_call: .; j_call: TRBJ2-7; cdr3_aa: CASSLGVAGTSLYEQYF